This T cell receptor (beta chain) was identified during a study of tumor and adjacent non-tumor tissue in lung cancer. About the research overall: Aged about 31 to 80 years, patients included fewer than 11 men and 4 to 6 women with stage I to III disease.

In this sample, this clonotype turned up many times. What it binds is unknown. Trimming removed 0 bases from V and 3 bases from J, with 12 bases in between. This CDR3 contains 15 residues. Germline CDR1 reads MGHRA; CDR2 reads YSYEKL. Study-wide results and caveats: Top 100 clones took a larger repertoire share in normal lung.

A modified ARM-PCR protocol with three rounds of nested PCR amplified TCRbeta. From the multiplex PCR reads, TCRdb called clonotypes with MiXCR, one entry per CDR3 protein. The data contain 85,000 to 130,000 distinct CDR3 sequences, approximately 60% of them singletons. No cell sorting was done before RNA was extracted from the tissue. The normal lung tissue was taken more than 3 cm from the tumor edge. The rearrangement uses TRBV4-1 and TRBJ2-7; D is possibly TRBD2 (6 bases). This clonotype originated in a man aged 25 to 45 with non-small cell lung cancer. The sequenced material came from distant non-tumor lung tissue. CDR3 in amino acids: CASSQDPGLRYEQYF. The CDR3 DNA follows: TGCGCCAGCAGCCAAGATCCGGGACTGCGCTACGAGCAGTACTTC.